The sequence of this T cell receptor beta chain was determined in a study of shared clonotypes between healthy human individuals. The team ran DNA from unsorted PBMCs on ten immunoSEQ deep assay plates for sequencing. Data came from immunoSEQ multiplex PCR; TCRdb stores just in-frame clones and leaves some out. The sample holds about 490,000 clones, more than 75% seen once. The CDR3 is 13 amino acids. Germline V lookup: CDR1 SGHRS, CDR2 YFSETQ. The source is a woman aged 40 to 50 in good health. Some clones in this sample may be carry-over from other donors' samples. The chain joins TRBV5-1 to TRBJ2-5, with D unclear. Matching the DNA end better, TRBJ2-7 makes the J call doubtful. The sample comprised PBMCs. CDR3 sequence reads: CASSLEVSYEQYF. DNA for the CDR3: TGCGCCAGCAGCTTGGAGGTTTCCTACGAGCAGTACTTC.